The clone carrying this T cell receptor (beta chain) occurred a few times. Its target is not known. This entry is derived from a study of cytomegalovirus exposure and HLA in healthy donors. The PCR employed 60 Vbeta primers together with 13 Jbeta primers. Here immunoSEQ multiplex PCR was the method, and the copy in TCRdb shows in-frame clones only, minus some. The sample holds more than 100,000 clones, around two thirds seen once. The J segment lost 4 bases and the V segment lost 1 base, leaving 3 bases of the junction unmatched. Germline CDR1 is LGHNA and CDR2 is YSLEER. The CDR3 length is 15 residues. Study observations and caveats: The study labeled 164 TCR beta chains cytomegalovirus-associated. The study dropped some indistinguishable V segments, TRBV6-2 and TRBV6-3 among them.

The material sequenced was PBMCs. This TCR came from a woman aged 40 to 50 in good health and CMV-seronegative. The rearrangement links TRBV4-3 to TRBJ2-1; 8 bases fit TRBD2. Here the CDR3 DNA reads TGCGCCAGCAGCCAAGCGGGACTAGAGTACAATGAGCAGTTCTTC. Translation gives CASSQAGLEYNEQFF.